This T cell receptor (beta chain) emerged from a study of response to subunit inactivated influenza vaccine. This clonotype came up a few times. Each CDR3 protein is one row after TCRdb ran MiXCR on the RT-PCR reads. The data hold hundreds of thousands of distinct CDR3 sequences, with around 20% observed a single time. The CDR3 covers 13 residues. V dropped 2 bases and J dropped 7; count of bases not matched to a gene: 5. Looked up from germline, CDR1 is DFQATT and CDR2 is SNEGSKA (reference sequence). This specimen was PBMCs from blood, taken more than 4 days after vaccination. The V call is TRBV20-1, the J call TRBJ2-7; 10 bases map to TRBD2. The source is a man aged 50 to 59 who received an inactivated influenza vaccine. CDR3 DNA sequence: TGCAGTGCTAGATCTACTAGCGGGATTGAGCAGTACTTC. Its translation is CSARSTSGIEQYF.